A selection of T cell receptor beta chains follows, all from one sample in a study of beta chain features in type 1 diabetes. TCRdb keeps only in-frame clones here, not all; method: immunoSEQ multiplex PCR. The repertoire holds about 150,000 clones, just over 9% seen once, with around 0.63% in the top ten. Sequencing was performed on central memory CD4+ T cells from blood. These receptors came from a young man in good health. Each CDR3 is given with its conserved first and last residue. A D gene is named only where the DNA matches it firmly. Expanded clones are given a class, and other clones once, few, many or no size at all.

j_call: TRBJ1-2
clone_size: few
v_call: TRBV5-1
d_call: TRBD1
cdr3_nt: TGCGCCAGCAGCCCGGCTGGACAGGGCGTCGTAGGCTACACCTTC
cdr3_aa: CASSPAGQGVVGYTF

j_call: TRBJ2-7
clone_size: few
v_call: TRBV30
d_call: -
cdr3_nt: TGTGCCTGGAATGAGGACAGCTACGAGCAGTACTTC
cdr3_aa: CAWNEDSYEQYF

j_call: TRBJ2-6
clone_size: -
v_call: TRBV4-2
d_call: -
cdr3_nt: TGTGCCAGCAGCCAGACCGACTCCCGCTCTGGGGCCAACGTCCTGACTTTC
cdr3_aa: CASSQTDSRSGANVLTF

j_call: TRBJ1-1
clone_size: -
v_call: TRBV29-1
d_call: TRBD1
cdr3_nt: TGCAGCGTTCTCCGAAGGGACAGGGGCCTGAACACTGAAGCTTTCTTT
cdr3_aa: CSVLRRDRGLNTEAFF

j_call: TRBJ1-2
clone_size: few
v_call: TRBV19
d_call: -
cdr3_nt: TGTGCCAGTAGTGCCCGACAGACGGAAATGGATGGCTACACCTTC
cdr3_aa: CASSARQTEMDGYTF

j_call: TRBJ1-2
clone_size: -
v_call: TRBV30
d_call: -
cdr3_nt: TGTGCCTGGAGTGTACGGAGGGCGGGGGATGGCTACACCTTC
cdr3_aa: CAWSVRRAGDGYTF

j_call: TRBJ2-7
clone_size: -
v_call: TRBV7-2
d_call: TRBD1
cdr3_nt: TGCGCCAGCAGCCGGGACAGGGCTTACGAGCAGTACTTC
cdr3_aa: CASSRDRAYEQYF

j_call: TRBJ1-4
clone_size: -
v_call: TRBV30
d_call: -
cdr3_nt: TGTGCCTGGGCCGTTGGGGCAACAACTAATGAAAAACTGTTTTTT
cdr3_aa: CAWAVGATTNEKLFF

j_call: TRBJ1-2
clone_size: -
v_call: TRBV2
d_call: -
cdr3_nt: TGTGCCAGCAGTTTCCGGACAGAGCTCTATGGCTACACCTTC
cdr3_aa: CASSFRTELYGYTF

j_call: TRBJ2-2
clone_size: -
v_call: TRBV7-8
d_call: -
cdr3_nt: TGTGCCAGCAGCTTAGTATTGGGGGCTGCCGGGGAGCTGTTTTTT
cdr3_aa: CASSLVLGAAGELFF

j_call: TRBJ1-6
clone_size: -
v_call: TRBV5-6
d_call: TRBD1
cdr3_nt: TGTGCCAGCTTAAACCGACAGGGCCGATCACCCCTCCACTTT
cdr3_aa: CASLNRQGRSPLHF

j_call: TRBJ1-1
clone_size: few
v_call: TRBV10-3
d_call: TRBD1
cdr3_nt: TGTGCCATCAGCCCGGGACAGAGCTACGACACTGAAGCTTTCTTT
cdr3_aa: CAISPGQSYDTEAFF

j_call: TRBJ2-5
clone_size: -
v_call: TRBV30
d_call: -
cdr3_nt: TGTGCCTGGAGTCGGGGGATCCCGAATGAGAGAGAGACCCAGTACTTC
cdr3_aa: CAWSRGIPNERETQYF

j_call: TRBJ2-5
clone_size: -
v_call: TRBV5-1
d_call: -
cdr3_nt: TGCGCCAGCAGCCTGGGGGGAGGTGAGACCCAGTACTTC
cdr3_aa: CASSLGGGETQYF

j_call: TRBJ2-5
clone_size: few
v_call: TRBV4-2
d_call: TRBD2
cdr3_nt: TGTGCCAGCAGCCAAGGTGGGGCTAGCGGGGGGAACGGGGAGACCCAGTACTTC
cdr3_aa: CASSQGGASGGNGETQYF

j_call: TRBJ2-3
clone_size: -
v_call: TRBV7-9
d_call: TRBD2
cdr3_nt: TGTGCCAGCAGCTCAGGGACTAGCGTCGTTACGCAGTATTTT
cdr3_aa: CASSSGTSVVTQYF

j_call: TRBJ1-6
clone_size: few
v_call: TRBV4-1
d_call: -
cdr3_nt: TGCGCCAGCAGCCATGAGATATGGGGCCGAGCTAATTCACCCCTCCACTTT
cdr3_aa: CASSHEIWGRANSPLHF

j_call: TRBJ2-1
clone_size: few
v_call: TRBV5-1
d_call: TRBD1
cdr3_nt: TGCGCCAGCAGCTTGGTAGGACAGGACAACAATGAGCAGTTCTTC
cdr3_aa: CASSLVGQDNNEQFF

j_call: TRBJ2-1
clone_size: -
v_call: TRBV27
d_call: -
cdr3_nt: TGTGCCAGCCCCCATTCTCTACTCTACAATGAGCAGTTCTTC
cdr3_aa: CASPHSLLYNEQFF

j_call: TRBJ2-7
clone_size: few
v_call: TRBV30
d_call: TRBD1
cdr3_nt: TGTGCCTGGAGTCCGCCGACAGGGGGCTCCTACGAGCAGTACTTC
cdr3_aa: CAWSPPTGGSYEQYF

j_call: TRBJ2-3
clone_size: -
v_call: TRBV10-3
d_call: TRBD1
cdr3_nt: TGTGCCATCAGGGAGGACAGGCCATCTACAGATACGCAGTATTTT
cdr3_aa: CAIREDRPSTDTQYF

j_call: TRBJ1-4
clone_size: -
v_call: TRBV30
d_call: TRBD1
cdr3_nt: TGTGCCTGGAGTACAGGGACAGTAGGGGAAAAACTGTTTTTT
cdr3_aa: CAWSTGTVGEKLFF

j_call: TRBJ1-5
clone_size: few
v_call: TRBV19
d_call: TRBD1
cdr3_nt: TGTGCCGGAGGACAGGGCAATCAGCCCCAGCATTTT
cdr3_aa: CAGGQGNQPQHF

j_call: TRBJ2-2
clone_size: -
v_call: TRBV9
d_call: TRBD2
cdr3_nt: TGTGCCAGCAGCTCGGGACTAGCGGTCGGGGAGCTGTTTTTT
cdr3_aa: CASSSGLAVGELFF

j_call: TRBJ1-5
clone_size: few
v_call: TRBV4-1
d_call: TRBD1
cdr3_nt: TGCGCCAGCAGCCGAGGGACAGGGCTAAGCAATCAGCCCCAGCATTTT
cdr3_aa: CASSRGTGLSNQPQHF

j_call: TRBJ2-3
clone_size: -
v_call: TRBV4-2
d_call: -
cdr3_nt: TGTGCCAGCAGCCAAGCCCCTCTGGGAGTCGGGACAGATACGCAGTATTTT
cdr3_aa: CASSQAPLGVGTDTQYF

j_call: TRBJ2-5
clone_size: many
v_call: TRBV4-1
d_call: TRBD2
cdr3_nt: TGCGCCAGCAGCCAAGATAGGCGGGGGGGCCCTGAGACCCAGTACTTC
cdr3_aa: CASSQDRRGGPETQYF

j_call: TRBJ2-5
clone_size: -
v_call: TRBV27
d_call: TRBD2
cdr3_nt: TGTGCCAGCAGTCGGGGGCTAGCGGGGGGGCAAGAGACCCAGTACTTC
cdr3_aa: CASSRGLAGGQETQYF

j_call: TRBJ2-2
clone_size: few
v_call: TRBV5-3
d_call: -
cdr3_nt: TGTGCCAGAAGCTTGGAGGGGCAGTTCACCGGGGAGCTGTTTTTT
cdr3_aa: CARSLEGQFTGELFF

j_call: TRBJ2-5
clone_size: -
v_call: TRBV7-8
d_call: TRBD1
cdr3_nt: TGTGCCAGCAGCTTCGGACAGGGGGCGCCAACCCAGTACTTC
cdr3_aa: CASSFGQGAPTQYF

j_call: TRBJ2-7
clone_size: few
v_call: TRBV11-2
d_call: -
cdr3_nt: TGTGCCAGCAGCTTAGCAAGGGGATCCGGCTACGAGCAGTACTTC
cdr3_aa: CASSLARGSGYEQYF

j_call: TRBJ1-5
clone_size: -
v_call: TRBV7-9
d_call: TRBD1
cdr3_nt: TGTGCCAGCAGCACCGGGACAGCGGCTCAGCCCCAGCATTTT
cdr3_aa: CASSTGTAAQPQHF

j_call: TRBJ1-2
clone_size: -
v_call: TRBV19
d_call: -
cdr3_nt: TGTGCCAGTAGGGAGAACTATGGCTACACCTTC
cdr3_aa: CASRENYGYTF

j_call: TRBJ1-1
clone_size: -
v_call: TRBV7-8
d_call: -
cdr3_nt: TGTGCCAGCAGCAAAGAGGGGGGGCCAAGGACTGAAGCTTTCTTT
cdr3_aa: CASSKEGGPRTEAFF

j_call: TRBJ1-3
clone_size: -
v_call: TRBV6-5
d_call: -
cdr3_nt: TGTGCCAGCAGCGTGACAGCCTCTGGAAACACCATATATTTT
cdr3_aa: CASSVTASGNTIYF

j_call: TRBJ2-3
clone_size: -
v_call: TRBV10-3
d_call: TRBD2
cdr3_nt: TGTGCCATCAGAAGCGGGGGGGTGACAGATACGCAGTATTTT
cdr3_aa: CAIRSGGVTDTQYF

j_call: TRBJ2-7
clone_size: -
v_call: TRBV19
d_call: TRBD1
cdr3_nt: TGTGCCAGTAGTATTAGGGACAGGGACTCCTACGAGCAGTACTTC
cdr3_aa: CASSIRDRDSYEQYF

j_call: TRBJ2-1
clone_size: -
v_call: TRBV25-1
d_call: -
cdr3_nt: TGTGCCAGCAGTGAATCCGGCGGTATATATGAGCAGTTCTTC
cdr3_aa: CASSESGGIYEQFF

j_call: TRBJ2-1
clone_size: few
v_call: TRBV4-3
d_call: TRBD1
cdr3_nt: TGCGCCAGCAGCCAAGATCCCGGGACAGAAGGTTACAATGAGCAGTTCTTC
cdr3_aa: CASSQDPGTEGYNEQFF

j_call: TRBJ2-5
clone_size: few
v_call: TRBV7-2
d_call: -
cdr3_nt: TGTGCCAGCAGCTTAGCGCAGGGGATAGGGGAGACCCAGTACTTC
cdr3_aa: CASSLAQGIGETQYF

j_call: TRBJ2-2
clone_size: few
v_call: TRBV5-1
d_call: TRBD2
cdr3_nt: TGCGCCACCGGCCCGGGAGGTGTGACCGGGGAGCTGTTTTTT
cdr3_aa: CATGPGGVTGELFF

j_call: TRBJ1-5
clone_size: -
v_call: TRBV9
d_call: -
cdr3_nt: TGTGCCAGCAGCGTCCAGGACAATCAGCCCCAGCATTTT
cdr3_aa: CASSVQDNQPQHF

j_call: TRBJ2-4
clone_size: few
v_call: TRBV7-2
d_call: TRBD2
cdr3_nt: TGTGCCAGCAGCCCTCTAGCGGGGGGAACAGCGGCCAAAAACATTCAGTACTTC
cdr3_aa: CASSPLAGGTAAKNIQYF

j_call: TRBJ1-6
clone_size: few
v_call: TRBV6-5
d_call: TRBD1
cdr3_nt: TGTGCCAGCAGTTACTCGCGGACAGGGGGCAGGGCACCCCTCCACTTT
cdr3_aa: CASSYSRTGGRAPLHF